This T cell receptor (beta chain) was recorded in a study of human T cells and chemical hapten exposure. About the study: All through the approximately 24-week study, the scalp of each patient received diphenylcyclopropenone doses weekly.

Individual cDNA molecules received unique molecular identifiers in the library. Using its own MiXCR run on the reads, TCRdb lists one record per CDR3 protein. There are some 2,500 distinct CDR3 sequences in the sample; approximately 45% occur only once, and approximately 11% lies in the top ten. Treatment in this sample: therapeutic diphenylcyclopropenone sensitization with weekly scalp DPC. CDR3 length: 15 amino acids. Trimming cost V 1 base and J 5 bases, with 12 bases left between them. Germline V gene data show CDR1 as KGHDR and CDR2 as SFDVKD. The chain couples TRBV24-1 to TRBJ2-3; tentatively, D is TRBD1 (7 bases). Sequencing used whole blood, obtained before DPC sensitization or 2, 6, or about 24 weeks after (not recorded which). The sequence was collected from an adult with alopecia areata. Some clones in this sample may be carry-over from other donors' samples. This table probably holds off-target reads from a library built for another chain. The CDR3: CATSDFDQGGDTQYF. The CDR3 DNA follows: TGTGCCACCAGTGATTTTGACCAGGGGGGAGATACGCAGTATTTT.